Sequencing of this T cell receptor beta chain was carried out in a study of metastatic and nonmetastatic thyroid tumors (dated by TCRdb to 2020 to 2021). With respect to the entire study: Repertoires were compared across peripheral blood and tumor or nodule tissue samples from malignant and benign thyroid patients. The research as a whole found: In both blood and tumor samples, TCR beta diversity was reported to be significantly higher in malignant tumors than in benign nodules.

No treatment had been received by any patient before thyroid surgery. Using T-cell receptor beta sequencing, the researchers looked back retrospectively at clinical samples from patients, gathered between about 2012 and 2018. This clone was found many times. Its antigen is currently not known. Per-base quality was not reported, and no clone a single base away is much larger than it. The library was generated by PCR. Sequencing was performed on an Illumina HiSeq 4000. High-throughput sequencing was used to profile the CDR3 region of the TCR beta-chain in every patient. The authors' pipeline ran thus. A classifier to discriminate distant-metastatic papillary thyroid cancer patients was built from CDR3 differences across clinicopathological groups. The Shannon index was used to assess repertoire diversity, and the Morisita-Horn index was used to assess tumor-blood repertoire similarity. The public reads were run again by TCRdb, first through fastp at Q25 and then through MiXCR, and only productive beta chains were kept. For this entry, the V and J calls and clone size follow TCRdb and not the study's own pipeline. Present in this sample are over 70,000 clones, 18% of which were seen just once. Together, the top ten hold 9.5% to 15% of the sample.

The source of this sequence is a female donor with papillary thyroid cancer or a benign thyroid nodule (not recorded which). Some clones in this sample may be carry-over from other donors' samples. The sequencing input was blood.

This receptor carries the CDR3 CASSVAPSGGDSGANVLTF. The DNA is TGTGCCAGCAGCGTAGCGCCTAGCGGGGGAGACTCTGGGGCCAACGTCCTGACTTTC. This sequence uses TRBV9 and TRBJ2-6; the central 10 bases match TRBD2. The germline V gene encodes CDR1 SGDLS and CDR2 YYNGEE. Inclusive of the bounding cysteine and phenylalanine, the CDR3 is 19 residues long. The DNA shown is the 57-base CDR3, in frame from base 1. Unmatched junction bases come to 6, with V trimmed by 0 bases and J by 0 bases.